This paragraph covers one T cell receptor (beta chain) sequence. A Seattle source enrolled patients during active infection and followed them longitudinally. The data were obtained in a study of blood T cell repertoires in COVID-19. About the study: Samples representing acute and convalescent COVID-19 were sourced from the United States, Italy and Spain. From T cells, B-cell-depleted T cells, or PBMCs came the material, which was cDNA or gDNA.

Germline lookup yields CDR1 MNHEY and CDR2 SVGAGI. The CDR3 contains 15 residues. With 4 bases removed from V and 3 bases from J, the gap between germline ends came to 12 bases. Authors' methods: Reference gene primer amplification yielded estimated nucleated cell counts. Produced via immunoSEQ multiplex PCR; TCRdb's table is partial and in-frame only. V, J and clone size reflect that table, while D and trimming were determined from the DNA. The data hold some 250,000 clones, with 80% to 90% observed a single time. J is TRBJ2-2 and V is TRBV6-5, with D tentatively TRBD1 (5 bases). Sequenced sample: peripheral blood. This sequence originates from a woman aged 30 to 39 with COVID-19, enrolled during active disease. The CDR3 here is CASSSGNRYTGELFF. The CDR3 region has the DNA TGTGCCAGCAGTTCAGGGAACAGATACACCGGGGAGCTGTTTTTT.